Listed here is a single TCR beta chain. Antigen unknown. The sample comes from a study of shared clonotypes between healthy human individuals. Study in general: Serving as donors were two women and a few men, whose ages spanned 18 to 49. Whole-study findings and limits: The diversity represented, both genetic and in exposure history, was limited by few donors. In the sorted subsets, rarefaction showed sequencing was incomplete despite large depth.

The assay was immunoSEQ multiplex PCR, and TCRdb's table has in-frame clones only and misses some. The data contain 1.5 million to 2.5 million clones, 85% to 95% of them seen just once; the ten biggest clones take up 1.2%. Naive CD8 cells were CD45RO-negative, positively selected for CCR7, excluding terminally differentiated effector memory CD45RA+ cells. CDR1 and CDR2 (germline): SQVTM, ANQGSEA. This CDR3 comprises 16 residues. The ends were cut back, 0 bases at V and 0 bases at J, with 11 bases in the middle. Material: naive CD8+ T cells sorted from blood. The genes are TRBV29-1 and TRBJ1-4; D remains unclear. The sequence derives from a man aged 18 to 30 in good health. CDR3 DNA: TGCAGCGTTGAAGATCAGGAAGGAACAACTAATGAAAAACTGTTTTTT. It is translated as CSVEDQEGTTNEKLFF.